This is a list of T cell receptor beta chains from one sample in a study of identical twins. TCRdb reanalysed the 5' RACE reads using MiXCR and keeps one entry per CDR3 protein. The sample has about 520,000 distinct CDR3 sequences; approximately 22% are singletons. These data are also associated with another study on T cells expressing NK-cell markers.

Sequencing used CD4+ T cells sorted from blood. The receptors stem from a woman between 18 and 29 years old in good health. Each CDR3 is given with its conserved first and last residue. D genes are given only for firm matches. Clone sizes are given selectively: once, few, many, or a class where the clone is expanded.

abundance: many
j_gene: TRBJ1-2
d_gene: NA
v_gene: TRBV7-2
CDR3nt: TGTGCCAGCAGTCCCGGACAGTATGGCTACACCTTC
CDR3aa: CASSPGQYGYTF

abundance: many
j_gene: TRBJ1-2
d_gene: TRBD1
v_gene: TRBV6-1
CDR3nt: TGTGCCAGCAGAGATACAGGGGCTCACGGCTACACCTTC
CDR3aa: CASRDTGAHGYTF

abundance: NA
j_gene: TRBJ2-7
d_gene: NA
v_gene: TRBV6-6
CDR3nt: TGTGCCAGCAGAGAAGGGGTCTCCTACGAGCAGTACTTC
CDR3aa: CASREGVSYEQYF

abundance: NA
j_gene: TRBJ2-3
d_gene: NA
v_gene: TRBV25-1
CDR3nt: TGTGCCAGCAGTGACCCCCGAGGAACAGATACGCAGTATTTT
CDR3aa: CASSDPRGTDTQYF

abundance: few
j_gene: TRBJ2-3
d_gene: NA
v_gene: TRBV2
CDR3nt: TGTGCCAGCAGTGAACAGGGAGATACGCAGTATTTT
CDR3aa: CASSEQGDTQYF

abundance: few
j_gene: TRBJ2-5
d_gene: NA
v_gene: TRBV20-1
CDR3nt: TGCAGTGCTAGAGATCGCGAAGCGCAAGAGACCCAGTACTTC
CDR3aa: CSARDREAQETQYF

abundance: few
j_gene: TRBJ2-3
d_gene: TRBD2
v_gene: TRBV27
CDR3nt: TGTGCCAGCAGTTTAGGACTAGCGTGGAATACGCAGTATTTT
CDR3aa: CASSLGLAWNTQYF

abundance: many
j_gene: TRBJ1-4
d_gene: TRBD1
v_gene: TRBV7-2
CDR3nt: TGTGCCAGCACTGACGGGACAGCGAATGAAAAACTGTTTTTT
CDR3aa: CASTDGTANEKLFF

abundance: NA
j_gene: TRBJ2-2
d_gene: TRBD2
v_gene: TRBV20-1
CDR3nt: TGCAGTGCTAGAGTAACTAGCGGGGGAACCGGGGAGCTGTTTTTT
CDR3aa: CSARVTSGGTGELFF

abundance: few
j_gene: TRBJ2-1
d_gene: NA
v_gene: TRBV20-1
CDR3nt: TGCAGTGCTCCGACCTTGAGGTCCTACAATGAGCAGTTCTTC
CDR3aa: CSAPTLRSYNEQFF

abundance: NA
j_gene: TRBJ2-7
d_gene: TRBD2
v_gene: TRBV20-1
CDR3nt: TGCAGTGCCTACGGGACTAGCGCTCCGTACGAGCAGTACTTC
CDR3aa: CSAYGTSAPYEQYF